This entry concerns a single TCR beta chain. The antigen remains unidentified. Time point noted: cycle 4 day 1 (C4D1), after five to seven weeks of nivolumab. Each patient relapsed following autologous stem cell transplantation, and prior brentuximab vedotin exposure differed. Relapsed/refractory classical Hodgkin lymphoma patients had complete, partial or progressive responses. This entry is derived from a study of PD-1 blockade in classical Hodgkin lymphoma. Measured with immunoSEQ multiplex PCR; TCRdb has only the in-frame clones, and not every one. Here the sample spans some 58,000 clones, around 90% being singletons. The CDR3 sequence is 14 residues long. CDR1 is SEHNR, CDR2 FQNEAQ, per germline (reference sequence). V lost 1 base and J lost 7, with 14 bases in between. Findings of the study overall: Repertoire differences have undefined causes, possibly disease activity or prior therapy. By cycle point C4D1, TCR diversity had risen significantly in CD4+ cells (but not CD8+ cells).

The TCR comes from a human donor with classical Hodgkin lymphoma. The rearrangement links TRBV7-9 to TRBJ2-7; possibly TRBD1 for D (6 bases). The source was peripheral blood mononuclear cells (PBMCs), collected before the fourth cycle of nivolumab. The CDR3 protein is CASSLDPGAYEQYF. For the CDR3, the DNA is TGTGCCAGCAGCTTAGATCCAGGGGCATATGAGCAGTACTTC.